These 3 T cell receptor beta chains originate from one sample sequenced in a study of neurological immune-mediated disorders. Using its own MiXCR run on the 5' RACE reads, TCRdb lists one record per CDR3 protein. Of around 50,000 distinct CDR3 sequences listed, around a sixth are singletons. Source material: PBMCs. Receptors originate from a man aged 55 to 70 in good health.

This clonotype came up many times. A junction end diverges from the germline sequence, so it may reflect a read error. V usage is TRBV7-7 and J usage is TRBJ2-7, with a tentative D call TRBD1 (5 bases). CDR3 length: 15 residues. CDR1 is SSHAT and CDR2 is FNYEAQ in the germline V gene (reference sequence). The CDR3 loop reads CASSPTGRKWGEQYF. The CDR3 DNA reads TGTGCTAGCAGCCCTACAGGACGGAAATGGGGCGAGCAGTACTTC.

The J gene is TRBJ2-7, the V gene TRBV29-1; 7 bases match TRBD1. V gave up 5 bases and J gave up 3 bases; unmatched junction bases: 7. Germline CDR1 reads SQVTM; CDR2 reads ANQGSEA. CDR3 length: 13 residues. The CDR3 nucleotides read TGCAGCGTTCGGACAGGTGGCTTCTACGAGCAGTACTTC. Its protein is CSVRTGGFYEQYF.

This clonotype was counted ten times or more. The V and J genes are TRBV10-3 and TRBJ2-2; 9 bases fit TRBD2. The J segment lost 4 bases and the V segment lost 5 bases, leaving 8 bases of the junction unmatched. Germline CDR1 reads ENHRY; CDR2 reads SYGVKD. The CDR3 spans 16 residues. CDR3: CAISLQTSGPTGELFF. The CDR3 nucleotides read TGTGCCATCAGTCTCCAGACTAGCGGACCCACCGGGGAGCTGTTTTTT.